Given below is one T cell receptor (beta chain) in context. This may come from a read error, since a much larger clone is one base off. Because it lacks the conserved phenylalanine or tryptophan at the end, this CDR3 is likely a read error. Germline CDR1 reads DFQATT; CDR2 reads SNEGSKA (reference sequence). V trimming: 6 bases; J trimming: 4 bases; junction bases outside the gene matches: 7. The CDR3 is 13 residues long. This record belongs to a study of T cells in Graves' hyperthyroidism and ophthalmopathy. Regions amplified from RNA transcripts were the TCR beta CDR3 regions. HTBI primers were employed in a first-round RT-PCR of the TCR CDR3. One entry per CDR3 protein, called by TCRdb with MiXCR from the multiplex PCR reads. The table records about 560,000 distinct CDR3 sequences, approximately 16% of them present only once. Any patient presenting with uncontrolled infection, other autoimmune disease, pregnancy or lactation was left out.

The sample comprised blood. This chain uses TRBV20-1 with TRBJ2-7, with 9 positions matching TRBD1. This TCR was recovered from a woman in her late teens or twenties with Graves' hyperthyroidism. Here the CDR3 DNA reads TGCAGTGCAAACAGGGGGCGTGAGTACGAGCAGTACTCC. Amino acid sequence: CSANRGREYEQYS.